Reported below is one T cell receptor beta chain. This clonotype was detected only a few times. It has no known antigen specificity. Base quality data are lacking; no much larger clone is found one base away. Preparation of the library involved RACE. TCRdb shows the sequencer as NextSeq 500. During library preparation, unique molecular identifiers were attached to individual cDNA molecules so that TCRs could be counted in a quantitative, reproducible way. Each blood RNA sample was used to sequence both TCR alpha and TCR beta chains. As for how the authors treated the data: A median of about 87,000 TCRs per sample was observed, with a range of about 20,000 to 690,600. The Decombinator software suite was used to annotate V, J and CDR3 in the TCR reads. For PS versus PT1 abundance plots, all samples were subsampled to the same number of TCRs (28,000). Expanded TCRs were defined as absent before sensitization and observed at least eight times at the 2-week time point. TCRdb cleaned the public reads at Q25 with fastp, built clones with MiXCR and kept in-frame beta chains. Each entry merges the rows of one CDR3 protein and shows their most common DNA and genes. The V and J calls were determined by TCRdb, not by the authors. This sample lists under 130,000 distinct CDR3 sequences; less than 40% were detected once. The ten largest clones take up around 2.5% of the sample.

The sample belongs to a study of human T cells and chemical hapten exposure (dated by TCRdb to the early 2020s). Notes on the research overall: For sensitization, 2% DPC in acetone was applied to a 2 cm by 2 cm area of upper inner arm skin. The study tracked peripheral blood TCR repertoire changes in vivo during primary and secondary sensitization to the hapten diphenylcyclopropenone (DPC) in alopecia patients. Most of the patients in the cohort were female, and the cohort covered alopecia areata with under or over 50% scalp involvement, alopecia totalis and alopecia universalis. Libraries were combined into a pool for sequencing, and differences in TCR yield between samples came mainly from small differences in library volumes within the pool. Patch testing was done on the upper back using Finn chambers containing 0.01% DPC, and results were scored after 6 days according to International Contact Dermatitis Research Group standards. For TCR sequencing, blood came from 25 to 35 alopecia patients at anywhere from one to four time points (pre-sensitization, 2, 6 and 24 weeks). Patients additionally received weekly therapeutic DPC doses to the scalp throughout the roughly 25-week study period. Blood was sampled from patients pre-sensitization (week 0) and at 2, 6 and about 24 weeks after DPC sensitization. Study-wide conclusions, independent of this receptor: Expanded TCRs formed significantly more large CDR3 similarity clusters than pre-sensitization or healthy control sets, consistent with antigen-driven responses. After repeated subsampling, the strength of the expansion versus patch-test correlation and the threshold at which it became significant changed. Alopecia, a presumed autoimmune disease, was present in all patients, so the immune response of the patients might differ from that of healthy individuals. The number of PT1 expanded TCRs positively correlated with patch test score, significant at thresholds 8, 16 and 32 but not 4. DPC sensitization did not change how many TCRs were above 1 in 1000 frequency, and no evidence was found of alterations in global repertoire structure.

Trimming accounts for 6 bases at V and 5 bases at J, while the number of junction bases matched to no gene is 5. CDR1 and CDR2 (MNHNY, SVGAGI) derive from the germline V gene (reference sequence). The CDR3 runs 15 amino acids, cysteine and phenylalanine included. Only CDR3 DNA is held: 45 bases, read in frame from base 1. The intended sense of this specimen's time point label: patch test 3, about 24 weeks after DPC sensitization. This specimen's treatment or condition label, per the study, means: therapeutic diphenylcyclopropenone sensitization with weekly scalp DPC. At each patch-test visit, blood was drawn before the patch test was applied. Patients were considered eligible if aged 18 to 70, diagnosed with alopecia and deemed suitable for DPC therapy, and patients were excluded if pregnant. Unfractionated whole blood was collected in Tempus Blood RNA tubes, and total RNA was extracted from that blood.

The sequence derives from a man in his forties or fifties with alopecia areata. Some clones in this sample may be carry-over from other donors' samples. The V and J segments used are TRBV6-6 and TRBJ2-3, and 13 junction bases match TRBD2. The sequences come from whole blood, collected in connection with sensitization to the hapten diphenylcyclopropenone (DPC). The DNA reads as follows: TGTGCCAGCAGCCCGGGACTAGCGGGACTAGATACGCAGTATTTT. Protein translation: CASSPGLAGLDTQYF.